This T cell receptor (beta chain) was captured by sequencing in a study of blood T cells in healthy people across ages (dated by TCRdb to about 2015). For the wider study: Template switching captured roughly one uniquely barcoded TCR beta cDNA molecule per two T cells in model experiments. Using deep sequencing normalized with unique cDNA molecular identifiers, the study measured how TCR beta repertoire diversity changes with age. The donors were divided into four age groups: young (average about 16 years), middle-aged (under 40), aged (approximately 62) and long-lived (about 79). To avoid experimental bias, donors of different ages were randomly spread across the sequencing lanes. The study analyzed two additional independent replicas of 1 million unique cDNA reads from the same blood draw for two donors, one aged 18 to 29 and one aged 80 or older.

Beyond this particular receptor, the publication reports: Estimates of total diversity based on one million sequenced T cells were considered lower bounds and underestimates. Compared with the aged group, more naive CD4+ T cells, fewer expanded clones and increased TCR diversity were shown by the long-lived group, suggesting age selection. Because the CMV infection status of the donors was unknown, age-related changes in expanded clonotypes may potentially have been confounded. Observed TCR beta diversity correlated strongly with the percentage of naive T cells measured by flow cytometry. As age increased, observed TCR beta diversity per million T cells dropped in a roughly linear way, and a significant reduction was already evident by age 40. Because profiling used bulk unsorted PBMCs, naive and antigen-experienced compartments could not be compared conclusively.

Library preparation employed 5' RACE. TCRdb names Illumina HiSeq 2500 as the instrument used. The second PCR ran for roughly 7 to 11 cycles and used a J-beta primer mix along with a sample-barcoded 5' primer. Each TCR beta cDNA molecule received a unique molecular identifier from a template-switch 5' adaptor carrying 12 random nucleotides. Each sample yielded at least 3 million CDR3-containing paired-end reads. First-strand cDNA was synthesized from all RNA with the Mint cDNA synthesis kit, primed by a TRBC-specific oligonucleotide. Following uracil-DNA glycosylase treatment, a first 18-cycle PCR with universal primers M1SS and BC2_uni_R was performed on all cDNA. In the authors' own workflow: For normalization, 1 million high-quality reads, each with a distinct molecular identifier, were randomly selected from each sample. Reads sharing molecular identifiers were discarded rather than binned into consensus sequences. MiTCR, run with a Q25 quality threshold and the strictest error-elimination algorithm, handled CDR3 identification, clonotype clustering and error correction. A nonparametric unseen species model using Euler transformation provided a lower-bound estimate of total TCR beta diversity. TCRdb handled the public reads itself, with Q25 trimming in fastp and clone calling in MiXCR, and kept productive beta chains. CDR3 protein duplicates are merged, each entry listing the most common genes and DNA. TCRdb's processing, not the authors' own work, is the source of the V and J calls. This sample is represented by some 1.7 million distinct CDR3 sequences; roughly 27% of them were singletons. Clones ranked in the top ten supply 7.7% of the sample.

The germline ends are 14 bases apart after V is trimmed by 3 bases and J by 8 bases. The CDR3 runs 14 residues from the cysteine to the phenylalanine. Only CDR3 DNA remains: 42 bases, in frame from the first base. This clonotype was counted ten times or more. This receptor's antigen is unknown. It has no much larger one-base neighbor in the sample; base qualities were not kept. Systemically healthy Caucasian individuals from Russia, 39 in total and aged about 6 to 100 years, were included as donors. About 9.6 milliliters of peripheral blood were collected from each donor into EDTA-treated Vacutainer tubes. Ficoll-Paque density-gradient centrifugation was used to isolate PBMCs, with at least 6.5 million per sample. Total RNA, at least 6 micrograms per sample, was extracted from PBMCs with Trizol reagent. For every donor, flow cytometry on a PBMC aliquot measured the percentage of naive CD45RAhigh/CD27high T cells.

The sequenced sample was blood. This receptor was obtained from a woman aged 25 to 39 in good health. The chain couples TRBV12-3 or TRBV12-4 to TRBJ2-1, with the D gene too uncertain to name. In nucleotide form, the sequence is TGTGCCAGCAGTTTTGGAACCCCGGTCGATGAGCAGTTCTTC. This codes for CASSFGTPVDEQFF.